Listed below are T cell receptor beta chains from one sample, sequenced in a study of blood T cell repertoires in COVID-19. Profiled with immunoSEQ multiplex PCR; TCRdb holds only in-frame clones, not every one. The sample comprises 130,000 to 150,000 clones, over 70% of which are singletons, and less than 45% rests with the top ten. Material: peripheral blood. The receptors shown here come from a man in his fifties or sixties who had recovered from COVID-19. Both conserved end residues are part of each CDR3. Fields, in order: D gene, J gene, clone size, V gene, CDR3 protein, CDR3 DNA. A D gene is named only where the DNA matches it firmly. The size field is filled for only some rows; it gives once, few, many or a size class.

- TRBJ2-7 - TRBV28 CASSEPDNPYEQYF TGTGCCAGCTCGGAACCGGACAACCCCTACGAGCAGTACTTC
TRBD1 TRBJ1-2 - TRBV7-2 CASRLRDREYGYTF TGTGCCAGCAGATTGCGGGACAGAGAATATGGCTACACCTTC
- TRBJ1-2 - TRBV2 CARRLGGSFVGYTF TGTGCCAGGCGATTGGGGGGGTCCTTTGTTGGCTACACCTTC
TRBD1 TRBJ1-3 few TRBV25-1 CASSPSGTGIFGNTIYF TGTGCCAGCAGTCCCTCCGGGACAGGGATTTTTGGAAACACCATATATTTT
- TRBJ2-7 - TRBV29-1 CSVFSAYEQYF TGCAGCGTGTTTTCCGCCTACGAGCAGTACTTC
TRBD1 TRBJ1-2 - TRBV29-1 CSVSPQGAHNYGYTF TGCAGCGTATCCCCACAGGGGGCTCATAACTATGGCTACACCTTC
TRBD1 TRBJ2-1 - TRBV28 CASSPLFGDRESNEQFF TGTGCCAGCAGTCCCCTCTTCGGGGACAGGGAATCCAATGAGCAGTTCTTC
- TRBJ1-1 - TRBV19 CASSNQDYTEAFF TGTGCCAGTAGTAATCAGGATTACACTGAAGCTTTCTTT
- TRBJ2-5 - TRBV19 CASSIRGYQETQYF TGTGCCAGTAGTATAAGGGGATACCAAGAGACCCAGTACTTC
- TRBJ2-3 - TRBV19 CASSQRKLAGTDTQYF TGTGCCAGTAGTCAACGGAAGTTAGCCGGCACAGATACGCAGTATTTT
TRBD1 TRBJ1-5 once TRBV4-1 CASSQGQGVGQPQHF TGCGCCAGCAGCCAAGGACAGGGAGTGGGTCAGCCCCAGCATTTT
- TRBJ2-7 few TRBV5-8 CASSLGQTNYEQYF TGTGCCAGCAGCTTAGGACAAACGAACTACGAGCAGTACTTC
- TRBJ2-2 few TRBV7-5 CARTAGTGDTGELFF TGTGCCAGAACCGCCGGGACAGGGGACACCGGGGAGCTGTTTTTT
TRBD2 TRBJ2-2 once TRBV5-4 CASSIRLAGGHTGELFF TGTGCCAGCAGCATCCGATTAGCGGGGGGTCATACCGGGGAGCTGTTTTTT
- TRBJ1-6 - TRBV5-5 CASSWGGGNNSPLHF TGTGCCAGCAGCTGGGGAGGGGGAAATAATTCACCCCTCCACTTT
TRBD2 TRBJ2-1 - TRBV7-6 CASSLASGGFDEQFF TGTGCCAGCAGCTTAGCCAGCGGGGGGTTCGATGAGCAGTTCTTC
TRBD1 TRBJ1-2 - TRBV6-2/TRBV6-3 CASSKGTGAGYTF TGTGCCAGCAGCAAGGGGACAGGGGCTGGCTACACCTTC
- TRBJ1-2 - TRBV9 CASSVASGEGYTF TGTGCCAGCAGCGTAGCTTCAGGGGAGGGCTACACCTTC
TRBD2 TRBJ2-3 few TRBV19 CASSMTSGGTDTQYF TGTGCCAGTAGTATGACTAGCGGGGGCACAGATACGCAGTATTTT
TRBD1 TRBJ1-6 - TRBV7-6 CASSSSDRGQSPLHF TGTGCCAGCAGCTCATCGGACAGGGGGCAATCACCCCTCCACTTT
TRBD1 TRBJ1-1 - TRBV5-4 CASSPPDRVNTEAFF TGTGCCAGCAGCCCTCCCGACAGGGTAAACACTGAAGCTTTCTTT
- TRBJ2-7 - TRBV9 CASSVGRNSYEQYF TGTGCCAGCAGCGTAGGGAGGAACTCCTACGAGCAGTACTTC
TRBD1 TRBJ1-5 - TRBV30 CAWSVPLTGQGNQPQHF TGTGCCTGGAGTGTACCATTGACAGGGCAAGGCAATCAGCCCCAGCATTTT
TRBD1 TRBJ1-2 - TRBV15 CATSRDLPGGGDGYTF TGTGCCACCAGCAGAGATCTCCCAGGGGGCGGCGATGGCTACACCTTC
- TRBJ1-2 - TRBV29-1 CSVESPGVGDYGYTF TGCAGCGTTGAGTCACCGGGAGTCGGGGACTATGGCTACACCTTC
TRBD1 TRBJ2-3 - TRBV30 CAWSTGVTTDTQYF TGTGCCTGGAGCACAGGGGTAACCACAGATACGCAGTATTTT
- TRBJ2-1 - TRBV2 CASSVSSGGINEQFF TGTGCCAGCAGTGTTTCGAGCGGAGGGATCAATGAGCAGTTCTTC
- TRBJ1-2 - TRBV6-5 CASRIGRLLDYGYTF TGTGCCAGCAGGATTGGTCGACTTCTCGACTATGGCTACACCTTC
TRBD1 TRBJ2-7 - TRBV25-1 CASSEFGTGGYEQYF TGTGCCAGCAGTGAATTTGGGACAGGGGGCTACGAGCAGTACTTC
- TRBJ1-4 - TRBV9 CASSVASTNEKLFF TGTGCCAGCAGCGTAGCTTCAACTAATGAAAAACTGTTTTTT
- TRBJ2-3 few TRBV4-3 CASSQDLGGGSTDTQYF TGCGCCAGCAGCCAAGATCTAGGGGGGGGAAGCACAGATACGCAGTATTTT
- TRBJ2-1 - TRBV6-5 CASSYSTPTGTNEQFF TGTGCCAGCAGTTACTCGACTCCGACTGGTACCAATGAGCAGTTCTTC
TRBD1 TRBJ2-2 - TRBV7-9 CASSLTMTGVGELFF TGTGCCAGCAGCTTAACTATGACAGGGGTAGGGGAGCTGTTTTTT
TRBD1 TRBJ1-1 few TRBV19 CASSVRGPDTEAFF TGTGCCAGTAGTGTCAGGGGGCCGGACACTGAAGCTTTCTTT
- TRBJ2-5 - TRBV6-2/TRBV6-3 CASSYLGDQETQYF TGTGCCAGCAGTTACCTCGGGGACCAAGAGACCCAGTACTTC
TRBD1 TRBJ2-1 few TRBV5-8 CASRDRGRNEQFF TGTGCCAGCCGGGACAGGGGGCGGAATGAGCAGTTCTTC
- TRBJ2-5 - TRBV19 CASSIRGSETQYF TGTGCCAGTAGTATCAGGGGATCCGAGACCCAGTACTTC
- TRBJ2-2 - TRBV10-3 CAIDITADANTGELFF TGTGCCATCGACATCACGGCCGACGCGAACACCGGGGAGCTGTTTTTT